The rows below give T cell receptor beta chains drawn from one sample of a study of OX40 agonist ivuxolimab in advanced cancers. Generated by immunoSEQ multiplex PCR, the TCRdb table keeps only in-frame clones and is missing some. Of 77,000 or so clones in the sample, roughly 90% were seen once. The source was CD4+ or CD8+ T cells sorted from blood, collected in a trial of the OX40 agonist ivuxolimab. These receptors were taken from an adult with an advanced solid tumor such as melanoma, head and neck, liver or kidney cancer. Each CDR3 is given with its conserved first and last residue. A D gene is named only where the DNA matches it firmly. Clone size is not always given. Where it is, it says once, few, many or a class for expanded clones.

clone_size d_call j_call v_call cdr3_nt cdr3_aa
NA TRBD1 TRBJ1-4 TRBV11-2 TGTGCCAGCAGCTTATCCACAGGGGAGGAAAAACTGTTTTTT CASSLSTGEEKLFF
NA NA TRBJ1-4 TRBV5-1 TGCGCCAGCAGCTTGGCGAGGTTTGAGGGACAACTTAATGAAAAACTGTTTTTT CASSLARFEGQLNEKLFF
few NA TRBJ1-2 TRBV7-9 TGTGCCAGCAGCGTAGACGGAGTGGATGGCTACACCTTC CASSVDGVDGYTF
NA TRBD1 TRBJ1-2 TRBV18 TGTGCCAGCTCACCTTCGACAGGGGGCGAGGGCTATGGCTACACCTTC CASSPSTGGEGYGYTF
NA NA TRBJ2-5 TRBV5-8 TGTGCCAGCAGCTTTCCACCGGGAACACAAGAGACCCAGTACTTC CASSFPPGTQETQYF
NA NA TRBJ2-4 TRBV11-2 TGTGCCAGCAGCTTAGGTTCAGCCCTAGCCAAAAACATTCAGTACTTC CASSLGSALAKNIQYF
NA NA TRBJ2-4 TRBV27 TGTGCCAGCAGTTCCTTTTTTAGAGCGGTACTAGCCAAAAACATTCAGTACTTC CASSSFFRAVLAKNIQYF
NA TRBD1 TRBJ1-2 TRBV18 TGTGCCAGCTCACGCTATACCTCGACAGGGGGGGACTATGGCTACACCTTC CASSRYTSTGGDYGYTF
NA TRBD2 TRBJ2-7 TRBV2 TGTGCCAGCAGCGGACTAGCGGAAATTTACGAGCAGTACTTC CASSGLAEIYEQYF
NA TRBD2 TRBJ2-2 TRBV29-1 TGCAGCATTCATAGGGGGACTAGCGCGAACGGGGAGCTGTTTTTT CSIHRGTSANGELFF
few NA TRBJ2-7 TRBV5-1 TGCGCCAGCAGCTTGGGGGGTTCGGGCGGCGGTTACGAGCAGTACTTC CASSLGGSGGGYEQYF
once TRBD2 TRBJ2-1 TRBV5-8 TGTGCCAGCAAGCGGGGGGAATGGCTAGCGGGAGAAAATGAGCAGTTCTTC CASKRGEWLAGENEQFF
NA TRBD1 TRBJ2-3 TRBV18 TGTGCCAGCTCACAAACCGTTGGGACAGGTAGCACAGATACGCAGTATTTT CASSQTVGTGSTDTQYF
NA NA TRBJ2-7 TRBV6-1 TGTGCCAGCAACCGACAGTATTACGAGCAGTACTTC CASNRQYYEQYF
NA NA TRBJ2-1 TRBV5-1 TGCGCCAGCAGCTTGGCAGTCTACAATGAGCAGTTCTTC CASSLAVYNEQFF
NA NA TRBJ1-1 TRBV2 TGTGCCAGCAGTGAATGGGGGAGGAACACTGAAGCTTTCTTT CASSEWGRNTEAFF
NA NA TRBJ1-5 TRBV15 TGTGCCACCAGCAGAGGAGACAATCAGCCCCAGCATTTT CATSRGDNQPQHF
few NA TRBJ1-1 TRBV18 TGTGCCAGCTCACTCTCAGGGCCCACTGAAGCTTTCTTT CASSLSGPTEAFF
NA TRBD1 TRBJ1-2 TRBV18 TGTGCCAGCTCGCTGACAGGGGAGGACTATGGCTACACCTTC CASSLTGEDYGYTF
NA NA TRBJ1-1 TRBV7-9 TGTGCCAGCAGCTCCAAGGCAGGGGAAGAAACTGAAGCTTTCTTT CASSSKAGEETEAFF
once NA TRBJ1-4 TRBV19 TGTGCCAGTAGTATCGGCGGCCTTAATGAAAAACTGTTTTTT CASSIGGLNEKLFF
NA TRBD1 TRBJ1-1 TRBV2 TGTGCCATTGGAAGCAGGGGGCGGGAAGCTTTCTTT CAIGSRGREAFF
NA NA TRBJ2-2 TRBV18 TGTGCCAGCTCACCACTTCGGACTCGAGATTCCGGGGAGCTGTTTTTT CASSPLRTRDSGELFF
NA NA TRBJ2-3 TRBV11-2 TGTGCCAGCAGCTTAGGTTGGGGGACTAGCACAGATACGCAGTATTTT CASSLGWGTSTDTQYF
NA NA TRBJ1-2 TRBV6-6 TGTGCCAGCAGTTACTCGGGGACACATGGCTACACCTTC CASSYSGTHGYTF
NA NA TRBJ2-2 TRBV27 TGTGCCAGCAACCCACTTACAGGGATTAGGACCGGGGAGCTGTTTTTT CASNPLTGIRTGELFF
NA NA TRBJ1-2 TRBV28 TGTGCCAGCAGTTTAAGTATAGGGATGGGGTATGGCTACACCTTC CASSLSIGMGYGYTF
NA TRBD1 TRBJ1-5 TRBV30 TGTGCCTGGAGTGTAAACCGGCGGTCAGGGGGGGATAATCAGCCCCAGCATTTT CAWSVNRRSGGDNQPQHF
NA NA TRBJ2-7 TRBV5-1 TGCGCCAGCAGCTTGGCCGGGCGGGGAGAGTACGAGCAGTACTTC CASSLAGRGEYEQYF
NA TRBD1 TRBJ2-1 TRBV7-2 TGTGCCAGCAGCTTAGCCGGGACAGGCTCCTACAATGAGCAGTTCTTC CASSLAGTGSYNEQFF
NA TRBD2 TRBJ2-1 TRBV5-1 TGCGCCAGCAGCTTGAGTCCCGGCGGGAGGGTGGATGAGCAGTTCTTC CASSLSPGGRVDEQFF
NA NA TRBJ2-7 TRBV7-2 TGTGCCAGCAGCGCAGGGGATTCCTCATCCTACGAGCAGTACTTC CASSAGDSSSYEQYF
few NA TRBJ2-5 TRBV5-4 TGTGCCAGCAGCCATAGCGATGGGGAGCACTTC CASSHSDGEHF
NA TRBD1 TRBJ1-1 TRBV5-1 TGCGCCAGCAGCCGGACAGGGTGGACTGAAGCTTTCTTT CASSRTGWTEAFF
few NA TRBJ2-3 TRBV10-3 TGTGCCATCAGTGATGGCACAGATACGCAGTATTTT CAISDGTDTQYF
NA NA TRBJ1-5 TRBV21-1 TGTGCCAGCAGCCCACAGGGAGGGGACAGGGTGTCCCAGCATTTT CASSPQGGDRVSQHF
once NA TRBJ1-2 TRBV7-9 TGTGCCAGCAGCTTAGGAGACCTTAACTATGGCTACACCTTC CASSLGDLNYGYTF
NA NA TRBJ2-6 TRBV9 TGTGCCAGCAGCGTAGACCAGGGCCCTGGGGCCAACGTCCTGACTTTC CASSVDQGPGANVLTF
few TRBD2 TRBJ2-1 TRBV5-1 TGCGCCAGCAGCTTGTACGGGACTAGCGGATACAATGAGCAGTTCTTC CASSLYGTSGYNEQFF
NA TRBD2 TRBJ2-2 TRBV18 TGTGCCAGCTCACCCGGGGGGAGCGACACCGGGGAGCTGTTTTTT CASSPGGSDTGELFF
NA NA TRBJ2-7 TRBV6-5 TGTGCCAGCAGTTACTCTCGGGCGGGCTACGAGCAGTACTTC CASSYSRAGYEQYF
NA NA TRBJ1-2 TRBV6-1 TGTGCCAGCAGTGAAGGTGGGTGGCTTAACTATGGCTACACCTTC CASSEGGWLNYGYTF
NA NA TRBJ2-3 TRBV28 TGTGCCAGCAGTCTCCAGGGGGGGATAGCAGATACGCAGTATTTT CASSLQGGIADTQYF
NA NA TRBJ1-3 TRBV5-1 TGCGCCAGCAGCCCGACCCCCTCTGGAAACACCATATATTTT CASSPTPSGNTIYF
NA NA TRBJ2-1 TRBV5-1 TGCGCCAGCAGCTTGGTCGGAGGGGACAATGAGCAGTTCTTC CASSLVGGDNEQFF
NA TRBD1 TRBJ1-4 TRBV18 TGTGCCAGCTCCTCCCGGGACAGGGAGGGAAAACTGTTTTTT CASSSRDREGKLFF
NA TRBD2 TRBJ2-7 TRBV11-3 TGTGCCAGCAGCTTTGGGACTAGCGGGGAACCCTACGAGCAGTACTTC CASSFGTSGEPYEQYF
NA NA TRBJ2-5 TRBV4-3 TGCGCCAGCAGCCAGATGGGGTCGATGGGGACCCAGTACTTC CASSQMGSMGTQYF
few TRBD2 TRBJ2-2 TRBV4-1 TGCGCCAGCAGCCAAGATGGGCTAGCGGGAGTTCGGGCCGGGGAGCTGTTTTTT CASSQDGLAGVRAGELFF
NA TRBD1 TRBJ1-6 TRBV25-1 TGTGCCAGCAGTGTACAGGGGAATTCACCCCTCCACTTT CASSVQGNSPLHF
once TRBD2 TRBJ2-7 TRBV10-1 TGCGCCAGCAGTGAGTGGGGTAGCGGGAGATCGTACGAGCAGTACTTC CASSEWGSGRSYEQYF
NA TRBD1 TRBJ2-2 TRBV28 TGTGCCAGCAGCCGCCTAATAGGGTCGGGCAGGGGGCAATCCGGGGAGCTGTTTTTT CASSRLIGSGRGQSGELFF
once NA TRBJ1-1 TRBV7-6 TGTGCCAGCAGCTTAGGTGGCATCGGTGTCACTGAAGCTTTCTTT CASSLGGIGVTEAFF
NA NA TRBJ2-5 TRBV6-6 TGTGCCAGCAGCTCCGGGGCAGAGACCCAGTACTTC CASSSGAETQYF
NA NA TRBJ2-7 TRBV28 TGTGCCAGCAGTCCCCCCCTCGGAGTTTACGAGCAGTACTTC CASSPPLGVYEQYF
NA NA TRBJ2-1 TRBV27 TGTGCCAGCAGTCCTGGTGGACTCTACAATGAGCAGTTCTTC CASSPGGLYNEQFF
once NA TRBJ2-7 TRBV5-1 TGCGCCAGCAGCTCAGGGGCGGCAAACTACGAGCAGTACTTC CASSSGAANYEQYF
NA TRBD1 TRBJ1-1 TRBV28 TGTGCCAGCAGTGCCACCGGGACAGGCGTCCCTCGAACTGAAGCTTTCTTT CASSATGTGVPRTEAFF
NA NA TRBJ2-3 TRBV18 TGTGCCAGCTCACCCCGCGGGGCTTCTAGCACAGATACGCAGTATTTT CASSPRGASSTDTQYF